The 11 T cell receptor beta chains below come from one sample, sequenced in a study of technical replicates of blood from several donors. The table came from immunoSEQ multiplex PCR; TCRdb's copy has only in-frame clones and leaves some out. The profile shows under 90,000 clones, 85% to 95% of them singletons. The sequencing input was T cells isolated from PBMCs. The receptor source for this set is a human donor in good health.

This clone was seen more than once but under ten times. The chain joins TRBV28 to TRBJ1-1, with 7 nucleotides matching TRBD1. There are 14 residues in the CDR3. CDR1 and CDR2 (germline): MDHEN, SYDVKM. V lost 2 bases to trimming and J lost 8 bases; unmatched junction nucleotides: 8. This CDR3 reads CASSLPYWTGEAFF. The CDR3 DNA reads as TGTGCCAGCAGTTTACCCTATTGGACAGGAGAAGCTTTCTTT. Using reference TRBV28 and TRBJ1-1 for the parts outside the CDR3, the full variable domain is DVKVTQSSRYLVKRTGEKVFLECVQDMDHENMFWYRQDPGLGLRLIYFSYDVKMKEKGDIPEGYSVSREKKERFSLILESASTNQTSMYLCASSLPYWTGEAFFGQGTRLTVV.

The genes are TRBV7-9 and TRBJ2-7, with D perhaps matching TRBD1 (6 bases). V was cut by 6 bases and J by 3 bases, with 18 bases left in between. Germline CDR1 reads SEHNR; CDR2 reads FQNEAQ (reference sequence). The CDR3 runs 15 residues. CDR3 sequence (DNA): TGTGCCAGCAGTTTTGATCGGGACATTCTCTACGAGCAGTACTTC. Encoded protein: CASSFDRDILYEQYF.

The chain uses TRBV7-6 and TRBJ2-3; weak D call: TRBD2 (5 bases). The CDR3 has 15 amino acids. Germline assignment: CDR1 SGHVS and CDR2 FNYEAQ. V was clipped by 1 base and J by 3 bases, with 11 bases between them. CDR3 sequence (DNA): TGTGCCAGCAGCTTAGGAGGGTCGTGGACAGATACGCAGTATTTT. It codes for CASSLGGSWTDTQYF.

CDR3 coding DNA: TGCGCCAGCAGCCAAGTCAACTGGGGGGTCTCCTATAATTCACCCCTCCACTTT. This sequence encodes CASSQVNWGVSYNSPLHF. This chain links TRBV4-1 with TRBJ1-6, with a tentative D call TRBD1 (5 bases). The CDR3 totals 18 residues. Germline V gene lookup returns CDR1 MGHRA and CDR2 YSYEKL. V was pared by 1 base and J by 0 bases, with 13 bases between.

The gene calls are TRBV20-1 and TRBJ2-3; no firm D call. Trimming took 2 bases from V and 6 from J, leaving 6 bases between them. Per germline, CDR1 DFQATT and CDR2 SNEGSKA (reference sequence). The CDR3 spans 11 residues. CDR3 loop: CSARRADTQYF. For the CDR3, the DNA is TGCAGTGCTAGACGCGCCGATACGCAGTATTTT.

The chain employs TRBV19 and TRBJ1-1; a possible D gene is TRBD1 (6 bases). Germline CDR1 and CDR2: LNHDA and SQIVND (reference sequence). The CDR3 is made up of 16 amino acids. The V gene lost 5 bases and the J gene lost 0 bases, with 16 bases spanning the gap. CDR3 region: CASSPHWGLVNTEAFF. The CDR3 DNA sequence: TGTGCCAGTAGTCCCCATTGGGGGCTGGTGAACACTGAAGCTTTCTTT.

V usage is TRBV28 and J usage is TRBJ2-7; TRBD2 is a possible D gene (6 bases). V lost 8 bases and J 2 bases, leaving 19 bases between the germline ends. Per the germline V gene, CDR1 is MDHEN and CDR2 is SYDVKM. The length of the CDR3 is 15 residues. The CDR3: CASSTGASETYEQYF. DNA of the CDR3: TGTGCCAGCTCCACCGGAGCTAGCGAGACCTACGAGCAGTACTTC.

J is TRBJ2-5 and V is TRBV5-6; TRBD2 matches 13 bases. CDR3 length equals 18 residues. CDR1 SGHDT and CDR2 YYEEEE come from the germline V gene. Germline trimming cut 2 bases from V and 2 bases from J; bases unmatched to any gene: 9. This CDR3 reads CASSLLGLAGNRQETQYF. CDR3 sequence (DNA): TGTGCCAGCAGCTTACTGGGACTAGCGGGGAATCGACAAGAGACCCAGTACTTC. The full variable domain, with the rest looked up from reference TRBV5-6 and TRBJ2-5, is DAGVTQSPTHLIKTRGQQVTLRCSPKSGHDTVSWYQQALGQGPQFIFQYYEEEERQRGNFPDRFSGHQFPNYSSELNVNALLLGDSALYLCASSLLGLAGNRQETQYFGPGTRLLVL.

The chain combines TRBV6-1 with TRBJ1-2; 7 bases match TRBD1. V lost 5 bases and J lost 7; bases outside the gene matches: 7. This CDR3 has 13 amino acids. CDR1 and CDR2 from the germline V gene are MNHNS and SASEGT. The CDR3 DNA sequence: TGTGCCAGCAGTAAATGGGACAGCGGTGGCTACACCTTC. Translation: CASSKWDSGGYTF.

The chain couples TRBV7-8 to TRBJ2-2, with D possibly matching TRBD1 (6 bases). Between the trimmed V and J ends, which lost 8 bases and 2 bases, there was a span of 15 bases. The germline gives CDR1 SGHVS, CDR2 FQNEAQ. The CDR3 is 15 amino acids. The CDR3 DNA reads TGTGCCAGCCTCAACACCAGGGGAAACACCGGGGAGCTGTTTTTT. Translation gives CASLNTRGNTGELFF.

This sequence joins TRBV6-1 and TRBJ2-7; 11 nucleotides line up with TRBD1. The CDR3 is made up of 15 amino acids. The germline CDR1 and CDR2 sequences are MNHNS and SASEGT. V trimming: 3 bases; J trimming: 3 bases; junction bases outside the gene matches: 4. The CDR3 DNA reads as TGTGCCAGCAGTGAGTACGGGACAGGGGGCTACGAGCAGTACTTC. Amino acid sequence: CASSEYGTGGYEQYF.